Listed here are 31 T cell receptor beta chains from one sample, sequenced in a study of regulatory T cells in long-lasting Graves disease. Construction of the TCR beta libraries employed iRepertoire HTBI primers in conjunction with Arm-PCR of CDR3 regions. Using its own MiXCR run on the multiplex PCR reads, TCRdb lists one record per CDR3 protein. The repertoire has 250,000 to 300,000 distinct CDR3 sequences, around a sixth of them found once; the top ten carry 14%. Time point given: newly diagnosed GD, antithyroid drugs for less than 3 months. TCR sequences were obtained from RNA taken from PBMCs. The data also belong to a second study, concerning T cells in Graves' hyperthyroidism and ophthalmopathy.

Sequences were derived from peripheral blood mononuclear cells (PBMCs), sampled at new diagnosis, from a patient treated with antithyroid drugs. The source of these receptors is a woman in her 30s with Graves disease.

This clonotype has a count of ten or more. The rearrangement uses TRBV11-2 and TRBJ2-5; 11 nucleotides match TRBD2. The CDR3 covers 16 residues. CDR1 SGHAT and CDR2 FQNNGV come from the germline V gene. The V and J ends lost 2 bases and 2 bases, in that order; junction bases with no gene match: 4. Here the CDR3 reads CASSLRSSGGQETQYF. The DNA for the CDR3 is TGTGCCAGCAGCTTACGGTCTAGCGGGGGGCAAGAGACCCAGTACTTC.

This clonotype appeared many times. V gene TRBV6-1 combines with J gene TRBJ2-7; D assignment may be TRBD1 or TRBD2 (5 bases each). This CDR3 has 13 amino acids. V lost 7 bases and J 3 bases, leaving 13 bases between the germline ends. CDR1 is MNHNS, CDR2 SASEGT, per germline. CDR3 DNA: TGTGCCAGCATTAACCGGGGCCTCTACGAGCAGTACTTC. Its translation: CASINRGLYEQYF.

The chain joins TRBV28 to TRBJ1-1; 9 bases map to TRBD1. V lost 5 bases, J lost 4 bases, and 11 bases stayed unmatched. Germline lookup yields CDR1 MDHEN and CDR2 SYDVKM. The CDR3 covers 16 residues. The CDR3 sequence is CASSTPRTGAITEAFF. CDR3 sequence (DNA): TGTGCCAGCAGTACACCTCGGACAGGGGCTATCACTGAAGCTTTCTTT.

J is TRBJ1-2 and V is TRBV5-1, with TRBD1 as a possible D gene (5 bases). This CDR3 has 14 residues. V was pared by 4 bases and J by 6 bases, with 16 bases between. Germline V lookup: CDR1 SGHRS, CDR2 YFSETQ. The CDR3 is CASSRGGGTDGYTF. CDR3 DNA: TGCGCCAGCAGCCGGGGCGGAGGGACGGATGGCTACACCTTC.

In its sample, this clonotype was seen many times. This chain joins TRBV3-1 and TRBJ1-1; the D gene is possibly TRBD1 (5 bases). The germline V and J ends were trimmed by 1 base and 3 bases, with 6 bases remaining between them. CDR3 length equals 13 residues. Germline V gene lookup returns CDR1 LGHDT and CDR2 YNNKEL (reference sequence). The CDR3 is CASSQVRDTEAFF. The CDR3 bases are TGTGCCAGCAGCCAAGTCAGGGACACTGAAGCTTTCTTT.

The rearrangement links TRBV5-5 to TRBJ2-3, with 8 bases aligning to TRBD1. The CDR3 runs to 13 residues. V gave up 1 base and J gave up 6 bases; unmatched junction bases: 1. Per the germline V gene, CDR1 is SGHKS and CDR2 is YYEKEE (reference sequence). CDR3 sequence (DNA): TGTGCCAGCAGCTTGTGGGACAGGGATACGCAGTATTTT. Its protein product is CASSLWDRDTQYF.

Points on this clonotype: Possible read error: a much larger clone is one base away. The CDR3 sequence: CASSEMGTAANYGYIF. CDR3 DNA: TGTGCCAGCAGTGAAATGGGGACAGCAGCTAACTATGGCTACATCTTC. This chain links TRBV6-2 or TRBV6-3 with TRBJ1-2; 7 positions match TRBD1. From germline, CDR1 is MNHEY and CDR2 SVGEGT. The CDR3 has 16 amino acids.

This clonotype has a count of ten or more. DNA for the CDR3: TGTGCCAGCAGCTTAGGGACAACGAATGGCTACACCTTC. It yields the protein CASSLGTTNGYTF. The chain recombines TRBV11-2 with TRBJ1-2; D is perhaps TRBD1 (5 bases). This CDR3 comprises 13 residues. V lost 1 base, J lost 6 bases, and 9 bases lay in between. CDR1 is SGHAT, CDR2 FQNNGV, per germline.

This clonotype has at least ten counts. The chain links TRBV2 to TRBJ1-5, with D maybe TRBD1 (6 bases). The CDR3 runs to 13 residues. Per the germline V gene, CDR1 is SNHLY and CDR2 is FYNNEI. The V gene lost 10 bases and the J gene lost 4 bases, with 14 bases spanning the gap. For the CDR3, the DNA is TGTGCCATCTCCGGGACATATAATCAGCCCCAGCATTTT. Translation: CAISGTYNQPQHF.

About this clonotype: This clone may be a read error of a much larger clone one base away. The CDR3 reads CASTRALNTGELLF. In nucleotides, the CDR3 is TGTGCCAGCACCCGGGCCCTAAACACCGGGGAGCTGCTTTTT. The chain carries TRBV2 and TRBJ2-2; tentatively, D is TRBD2 (5 bases). This CDR3 region has 14 residues. The germline V gene has CDR1 SNHLY and CDR2 FYNNEI.

This clonotype was counted at least ten times. V and J are TRBV6-1 and TRBJ2-1; 12 bases are a match to TRBD2. Germline V lookup: CDR1 MNHNS, CDR2 SASEGT. V lost 7 bases to trimming and J lost 7 bases; unmatched junction nucleotides: 5. The CDR3 is made up of 14 amino acids. The DNA of the CDR3 is TGTGCCAGCACCAAGACTAGCGGGGGTAATGAGCAGTTCTTC. Protein sequence: CASTKTSGGNEQFF.

This clonotype has a count of ten or more. At one boundary the junction diverges from the germline segment, which might be a read error. The rearrangement uses TRBV7-9 and TRBJ1-2; 7 positions match TRBD1. Germline CDR1 reads SEHNR; CDR2 reads FQNEAQ (reference sequence). This CDR3 comprises 13 residues. The DNA for the CDR3 is TGCGCCAGCAGCCCAGGACAGGACAATGGCTACACCTTC. Amino acids: CASSPGQDNGYTF.

This clonotype was seen at least ten times. This chain links TRBV11-2 with TRBJ1-6; D remains ambiguous. The CDR3 runs 13 residues. Germline V gene data show CDR1 as SGHAT and CDR2 as FQNNGV. Trimming left V 0 bases short and J 10 bases short, with 7 bases between. Here the CDR3 reads CASSLEAGSPLHF. As DNA, the CDR3 is TGTGCCAGCAGCTTAGAGGCGGGCTCACCCCTCCACTTT.

This clonotype appeared many times. The J gene is TRBJ2-7, the V gene TRBV20-1; no definite D call. Germline assignment: CDR1 DFQATT and CDR2 SNEGSKA (reference sequence). With 4 bases removed from V and 1 base from J, the gap between germline ends came to 11 bases. The CDR3 has 13 amino acids. As DNA, the CDR3 is TGCAGTGCTATAGGGCCGTGGTCCTACGAGCAGTACTTC. It codes for CSAIGPWSYEQYF.

The sample holds many counts of this clonotype. This sequence joins TRBV3-1 and TRBJ1-1, with D uncertain. Germline V gene data show CDR1 as LGHDT and CDR2 as YNNKEL (reference sequence). V lost 0 bases to trimming and J lost 4 bases, with 15 bases between them. CDR3 length equals 16 residues. CDR3 sequence (DNA): TGTGCCAGCAGCCAAGATCTACGAAGTACACTCACTGAAGCTTTCTTT. It is translated as CASSQDLRSTLTEAFF.

As regards this clonotype: A much larger clone differs from this one at a single base, so this may be a read error. The genes are TRBV2 and TRBJ2-7; D possibly uses TRBD1 or TRBD2 (5 bases each). Germline lookup yields CDR1 SNHLY and CDR2 FYNNEI. Trimming took 6 bases from V and 7 from J, leaving 22 bases between them. This CDR3 has 15 residues. CDR3 coding DNA: TGTGCCAGCAGGCCCCGGCAGGGCGACTACAATGAGCAGTACTTC. Its translation: CASRPRQGDYNEQYF.

In this sample, this clonotype turned up many times. The rearrangement uses TRBV2 and TRBJ2-1, with 10 bases aligning to TRBD1. This CDR3 region has 14 residues. With V trimmed by 3 bases and J by 9 bases, 5 bases remained unmatched. Germline assignment: CDR1 SNHLY and CDR2 FYNNEI. CDR3 region: CASSDWDRGGEQFF. The CDR3 DNA is TGTGCCAGCAGTGATTGGGACAGGGGAGGTGAGCAGTTCTTC. The variable domain in full, completed from reference TRBV2 and TRBJ2-1, reads EPEVTQTPSHQVTQMGQEVILRCVPISNHLYFYWYRQILGQKVEFLVSFYNNEISEKSEIFDDQFSVERPDGSNFTLKIRSTKLEDSAMYFCASSDWDRGGEQFFGPGTRLTVL.

J is TRBJ1-1 and V is TRBV6-1; D ambiguous. The germline V and J ends were trimmed by 6 bases and 6 bases, with 17 bases remaining between them. Germline V lookup: CDR1 MNHNS, CDR2 SASEGT. The length of the CDR3 is 14 residues. CDR3 loop: CASRSREGNSEAFF. The CDR3 bases are TGTGCCAGCAGGAGTCGTGAGGGCAATTCTGAAGCTTTCTTT.

This clonotype was counted between two and nine times. This chain connects TRBV5-4 to TRBJ1-2, with a possible D match to TRBD1 (5 bases). V lost 4 bases and J 7 bases, leaving 14 bases between the germline ends. CDR3 size: 13 residues. CDR1 is SGHNT and CDR2 is YYREEE in the germline V gene (reference sequence). CDR3 residues: CASSAGRGSGYTF. The CDR3 DNA is TGTGCCAGCAGCGCGGGACGGGGGTCTGGCTACACCTTC.

The CDR3 DNA reads TGTGCCAGCAGCCAAGAAGCATCCCAGGCCTTGGGTGGCTACACCTTC. This gives the protein CASSQEASQALGGYTF. The J gene is TRBJ1-2, the V gene TRBV4-2; no clear D. V was shortened by 0 bases and J by 7 bases, with 18 bases between the two germline ends. Germline assignment: CDR1 LGHNA and CDR2 YNFKEQ. The CDR3 spans 16 residues.

This clonotype was recorded a few times. The chain couples TRBV20-1 to TRBJ2-1; D could derive from TRBD1 or TRBD2 (6 bases each). The CDR3 totals 12 residues. Trimming cost V 3 bases and J 5 bases, with 8 bases left between them. CDR1 and CDR2 from the germline V gene are DFQATT and SNEGSKA (reference sequence). CDR3 sequence: CSASGGNNEQFF. The CDR3 region has the DNA TGCAGTGCTAGCGGGGGCAACAATGAGCAGTTCTTC.

This clonotype was picked up many times. The V call is TRBV28, the J call TRBJ1-6; the match to TRBD1 covers 9 bases. Germline V gene sequence: CDR1 MDHEN, CDR2 SYDVKM. V was pared by 6 bases and J by 7 bases, with 10 bases of the junction left unmatched. This CDR3 has 16 residues. The CDR3 sequence: CASRPPGQGGNSPLHF. CDR3 nucleotides: TGTGCCAGCAGACCCCCGGGACAGGGAGGGAATTCACCCCTCCACTTT.

This clonotype came up many times. The rearrangement joins TRBV3-1 to TRBJ2-7; D might be TRBD1 or TRBD2, each matching 5 bases. The CDR3 runs 13 residues. V dropped 4 bases and J dropped 2 bases, with 9 bases sitting between them. From germline, CDR1 is LGHDT and CDR2 YNNKEL (reference sequence). CDR3 DNA: TGTGCCAGCAGCCGGGACGGGCCCTACGAGCAGTACTTC. This sequence encodes CASSRDGPYEQYF.

The rearrangement links TRBV12-3 or TRBV12-4 to TRBJ1-5; D is perhaps TRBD1 (5 bases). The CDR3 has 13 amino acids. The germline V and J ends were trimmed by 3 bases and 5 bases, with 8 bases remaining between them. The CDR3 protein is CASSFWDDQPQHF. CDR3 DNA sequence: TGTGCCAGCAGTTTTTGGGACGATCAGCCCCAGCATTTT.

This clonotype was detected many times. The J gene is TRBJ2-7, the V gene TRBV10-3, with D unclear. With 2 bases removed from V and 0 bases from J, the gap between germline ends came to 8 bases. Germline V gives CDR1 ENHRY, CDR2 SYGVKD. The CDR3 sequence is 14 residues long. CDR3 DNA: TGTGCCATCAGTGAGGGGCAAAGCTCCTACGAGCAGTACTTC. It codes for CAISEGQSSYEQYF.

Ten or more counts support this clonotype. The rearrangement uses TRBV20-1 and TRBJ2-1; 9 nucleotides match TRBD2. CDR1 and CDR2 (germline): DFQATT, SNEGSKA (reference sequence). The CDR3 has 15 amino acids. Germline trimming cut 5 bases from V and 4 bases from J; bases unmatched to any gene: 9. CDR3 protein: CSALRLAASYNEQFF. The CDR3 DNA follows: TGCAGTGCTTTAAGACTAGCGGCTTCATACAATGAGCAGTTCTTC.

This clonotype has a count of ten or more. The chain links TRBV5-6 to TRBJ2-1; the match to TRBD2 covers 8 bases. Losses at the gene ends were 4 bases for V and 3 bases for J; bases not matched to a gene: 6. Germline CDR1 is SGHDT and CDR2 is YYEEEE. The CDR3 runs to 15 residues. CDR3 residues: CASSPIAGSYNEQFF. CDR3 DNA: TGTGCCAGCAGCCCAATAGCGGGGAGCTACAATGAGCAGTTCTTC.

Ten or more counts support this clonotype. This rearrangement joins TRBV2 to TRBJ1-3; 7 bases fit TRBD1. V was clipped by 6 bases and J by 2 bases; unmatched bases: 7. The germline gives CDR1 SNHLY, CDR2 FYNNEI. There are 15 residues in the CDR3. CDR3 amino acids: CASSVQGFPGNTIYF. CDR3 nucleotide sequence: TGTGCCAGCAGCGTACAGGGGTTCCCTGGAAACACCATATATTTT. The variable domain in full, completed from reference TRBV2 and TRBJ1-3, reads EPEVTQTPSHQVTQMGQEVILRCVPISNHLYFYWYRQILGQKVEFLVSFYNNEISEKSEIFDDQFSVERPDGSNFTLKIRSTKLEDSAMYFCASSVQGFPGNTIYFGEGSWLTVV.

The sample holds many counts of this clonotype. The chain has TRBV6-2 or TRBV6-3 and TRBJ2-3; TRBD2 matches 8 bases. The CDR3 spans 13 residues. Germline CDR1 is MNHEY and CDR2 is SVGEGT. Unmatched junction bases numbered 5, after V lost 8 bases and J lost 4 bases. The CDR3 sequence: CASRGGLADTQYF. The CDR3, as DNA: TGTGCCAGCCGGGGGGGGCTGGCAGATACGCAGTATTTT.

The table lists this clonotype with many counts. The junction departs from germline at one end; a sequencing error may be responsible. The rearrangement joins TRBV5-1 to TRBJ1-1; a possible D gene is TRBD1 (5 bases). The germline V gene has CDR1 SGHRS and CDR2 YFSETQ. This CDR3 comprises 13 residues. The CDR3 region is CASSLFAGTEAFF. For the CDR3, the DNA is TGCGCCAGCAGCTTGTTCGCGGGGACTGAGGCTTTCTTT.

This clonotype was found many times. The CDR3 DNA reads TGCAGTGTCCGAGCTAACTATGGCTACACCTTC. This translates into CSVRANYGYTF. This chain links TRBV20-1 with TRBJ1-2; D ambiguous. Germline V gene sequence: CDR1 DFQATT, CDR2 SNEGSKA (reference sequence). The CDR3 spans 11 residues. V gave up 7 bases and J gave up 0 bases, with 6 bases separating them.